The present entry profiles one T cell receptor beta chain with its context. Its antigen remains unidentified. A much more abundant neighbour one base away suggests this may be a read error. The data were taken from a study of regulatory T cells in long-lasting Graves disease. Described time point: newly diagnosed GD, antithyroid drugs for less than 3 months. The authors made the TCR library using RNA they extracted from PBMCs. In building TCR beta libraries, iRepertoire HTBI primers were used together with Arm-PCR of CDR3 regions. TCRdb called the multiplex PCR reads again in MiXCR, with one record for every CDR3 protein. The sample includes about 540,000 distinct CDR3 sequences, 13% of them seen just once. Regarding the study as a whole: Having few samples may have compromised the accuracy. With persistent disease, TRBV28, TRBJ1-2 and TRBJ2-5 were the favored segments.

The germline V and J ends were trimmed by 3 bases and 2 bases, with 15 bases remaining between them. Germline values: CDR1 SQVTM, CDR2 ANQGSEA. There are 15 residues in the CDR3. The same data also contributed to another study, on T cells in Graves' hyperthyroidism and ophthalmopathy. As that report states: Patients aged 18 to 65 had newly diagnosed hyperthyroidism of under 2 months' duration.

The chain is built from TRBV29-1 and TRBJ2-3; D possibly matches TRBD1 or TRBD2 (6 bases each). This specimen consisted of peripheral blood mononuclear cells (PBMCs), obtained at new diagnosis, from a patient treated with antithyroid drugs. The receptor was isolated from a man aged 25-40 years with Graves disease. CDR3 protein: CSVEEGVRTTDTQYF. DNA of the CDR3: TGCAGCGTTGAGGAGGGGGTTCGGACCACAGATACGCAGTATTTT.